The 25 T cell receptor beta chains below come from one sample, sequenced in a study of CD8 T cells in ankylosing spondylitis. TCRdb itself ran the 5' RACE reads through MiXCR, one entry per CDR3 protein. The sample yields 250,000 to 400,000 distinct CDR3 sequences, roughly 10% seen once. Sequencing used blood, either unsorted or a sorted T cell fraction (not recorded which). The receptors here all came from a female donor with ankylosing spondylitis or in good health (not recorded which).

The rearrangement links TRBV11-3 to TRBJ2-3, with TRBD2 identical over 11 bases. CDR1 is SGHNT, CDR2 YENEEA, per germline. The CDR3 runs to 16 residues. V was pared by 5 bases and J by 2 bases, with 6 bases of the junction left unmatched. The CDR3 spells CASSAISGGDTDTQYF. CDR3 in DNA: TGTGCCAGCAGCGCAATTAGCGGGGGGGACACAGATACGCAGTATTTT.

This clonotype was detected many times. CDR3 sequence: CASSSGTARNTEAFF. Written as DNA, the CDR3 is TGTGCCAGCAGTAGCGGGACAGCTCGGAACACTGAAGCTTTCTTT. The J gene is TRBJ1-1, the V gene TRBV27; the match to TRBD1 covers 7 bases. The CDR3 has 15 residues. Germline lookup yields CDR1 MNHEY and CDR2 SMNVEV (reference sequence). The trim removed 5 bases at V and 1 base at J, leaving 7 bases unmatched.

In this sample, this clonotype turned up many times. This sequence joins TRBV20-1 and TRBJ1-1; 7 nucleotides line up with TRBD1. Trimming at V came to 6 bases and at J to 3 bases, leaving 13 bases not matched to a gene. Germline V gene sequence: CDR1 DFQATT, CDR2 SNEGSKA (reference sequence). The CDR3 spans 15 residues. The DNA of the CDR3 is TGCAGTGCCAGCGAGGCAGGGGGGTTGGACACTGAAGCTTTCTTT. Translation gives CSASEAGGLDTEAFF.

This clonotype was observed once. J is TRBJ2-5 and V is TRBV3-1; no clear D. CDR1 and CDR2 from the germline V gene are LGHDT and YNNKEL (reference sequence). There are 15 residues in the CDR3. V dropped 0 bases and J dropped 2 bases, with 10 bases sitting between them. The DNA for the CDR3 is TGTGCCAGCAGCCAAGATTTTATGGTACAAGAGACCCAGTACTTC. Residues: CASSQDFMVQETQYF.

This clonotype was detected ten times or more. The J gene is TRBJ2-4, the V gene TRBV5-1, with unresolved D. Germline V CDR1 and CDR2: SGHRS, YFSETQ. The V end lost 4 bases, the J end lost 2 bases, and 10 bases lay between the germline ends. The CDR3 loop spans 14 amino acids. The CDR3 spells CASSPALTKNIQYF. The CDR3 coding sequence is TGCGCCAGCAGCCCGGCTTTGACCAAAAACATTCAGTACTTC.

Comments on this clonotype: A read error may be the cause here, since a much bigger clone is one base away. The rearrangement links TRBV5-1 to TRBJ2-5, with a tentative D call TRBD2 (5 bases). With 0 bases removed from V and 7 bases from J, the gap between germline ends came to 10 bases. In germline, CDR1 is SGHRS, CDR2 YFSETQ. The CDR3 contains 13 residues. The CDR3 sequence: CASSLEREGTQYF. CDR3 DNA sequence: TGCGCCAGCAGCTTGGAACGGGAAGGGACCCAGTACTTC. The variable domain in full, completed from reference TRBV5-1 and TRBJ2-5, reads KAGVTQTPRYLIKTRGQQVTLSCSPISGHRSVSWYQQTPGQGLQFLFEYFSETQRNKGNFPGRFSGRQFSNSRSEMNVSTLELGDSALYLCASSLEREGTQYFGPGTRLLVL.

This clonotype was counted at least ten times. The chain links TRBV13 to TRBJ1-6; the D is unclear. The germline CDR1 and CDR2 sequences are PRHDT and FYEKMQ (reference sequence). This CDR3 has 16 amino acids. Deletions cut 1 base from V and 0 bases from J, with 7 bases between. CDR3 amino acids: CASSLVGSSYNSPLHF. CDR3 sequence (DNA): TGTGCCAGCAGCTTAGTGGGAAGCTCCTATAATTCACCCCTCCACTTT.

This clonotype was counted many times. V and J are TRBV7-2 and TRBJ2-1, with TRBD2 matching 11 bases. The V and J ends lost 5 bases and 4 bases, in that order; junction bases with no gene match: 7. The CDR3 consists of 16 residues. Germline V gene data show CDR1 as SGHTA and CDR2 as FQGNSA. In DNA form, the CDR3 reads TGTGCCAGCAGCCGACCGGGACTAGCGGCATACAATGAGCAGTTCTTC. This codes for CASSRPGLAAYNEQFF.

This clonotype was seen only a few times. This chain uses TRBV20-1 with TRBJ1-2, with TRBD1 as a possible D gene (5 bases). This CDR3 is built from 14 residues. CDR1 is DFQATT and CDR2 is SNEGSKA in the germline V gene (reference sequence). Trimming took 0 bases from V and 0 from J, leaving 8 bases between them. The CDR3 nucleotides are TGCAGTGCTAGAGATGACAGAGCTAACTATGGCTACACCTTC. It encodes CSARDDRANYGYTF.

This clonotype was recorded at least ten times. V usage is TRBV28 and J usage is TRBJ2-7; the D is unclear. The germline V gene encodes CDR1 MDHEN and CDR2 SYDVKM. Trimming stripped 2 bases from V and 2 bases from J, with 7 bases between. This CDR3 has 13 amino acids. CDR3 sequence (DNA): TGTGCCAGCAGTTTAGAGGTTCCCTACGAGCAGTACTTC. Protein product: CASSLEVPYEQYF.

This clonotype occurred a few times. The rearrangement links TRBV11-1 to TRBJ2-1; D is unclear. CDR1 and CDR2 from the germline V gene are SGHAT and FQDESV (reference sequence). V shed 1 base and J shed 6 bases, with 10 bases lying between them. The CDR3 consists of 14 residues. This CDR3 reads CASSLETTSNEQFF. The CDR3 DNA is TGTGCCAGCAGCTTAGAGACAACCAGCAATGAGCAGTTCTTC. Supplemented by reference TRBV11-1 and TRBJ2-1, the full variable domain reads EAEVAQSPRYKITEKSQAVAFWCDPISGHATLYWYRQILGQGPELLVQFQDESVVDDSQLPKDRFSAERLKGVDSTLKIQPAELGDSAMYLCASSLETTSNEQFFGPGTRLTVL.

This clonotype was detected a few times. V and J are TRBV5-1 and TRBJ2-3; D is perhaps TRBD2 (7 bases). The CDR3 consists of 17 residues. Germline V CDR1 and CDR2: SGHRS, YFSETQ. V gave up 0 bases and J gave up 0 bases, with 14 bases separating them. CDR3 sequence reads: CASSLADGGPSTDTQYF. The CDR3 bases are TGCGCCAGCAGCTTGGCCGACGGGGGGCCTAGCACAGATACGCAGTATTTT.

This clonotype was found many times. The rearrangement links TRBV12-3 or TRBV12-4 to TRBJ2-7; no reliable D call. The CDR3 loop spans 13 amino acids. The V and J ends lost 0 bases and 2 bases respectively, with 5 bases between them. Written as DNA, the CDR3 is TGTGCCAGCAGTTTAGCGCTCGCCTACGAGCAGTACTTC. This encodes CASSLALAYEQYF.

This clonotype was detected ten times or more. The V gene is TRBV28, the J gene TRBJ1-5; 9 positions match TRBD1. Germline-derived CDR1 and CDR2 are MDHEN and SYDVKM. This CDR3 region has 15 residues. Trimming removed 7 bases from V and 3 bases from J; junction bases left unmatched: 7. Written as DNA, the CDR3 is TGTGCCAGCACCGGGACAGGGCCTTACAATCAGCCCCAGCATTTT. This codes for CASTGTGPYNQPQHF.

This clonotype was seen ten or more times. The CDR3 region has the DNA TGTGCCAGCAGTTGGGCCCCATCAACCACAGATACGCAGTATTTT. Translated: CASSWAPSTTDTQYF. The chain recombines TRBV12-3 or TRBV12-4 with TRBJ2-3; D gene unclear. Trimming stripped 4 bases from V and 2 bases from J, with 13 bases between. There are 15 residues in the CDR3.

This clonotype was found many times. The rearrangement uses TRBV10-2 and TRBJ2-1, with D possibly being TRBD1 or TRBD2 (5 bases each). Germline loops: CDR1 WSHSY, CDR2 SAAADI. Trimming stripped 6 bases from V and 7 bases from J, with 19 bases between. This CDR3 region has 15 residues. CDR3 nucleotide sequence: TGCGCCAGCAGCCTGGGACCAGCCTTAAGGAATGAGCAGTTCTTC. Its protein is CASSLGPALRNEQFF.

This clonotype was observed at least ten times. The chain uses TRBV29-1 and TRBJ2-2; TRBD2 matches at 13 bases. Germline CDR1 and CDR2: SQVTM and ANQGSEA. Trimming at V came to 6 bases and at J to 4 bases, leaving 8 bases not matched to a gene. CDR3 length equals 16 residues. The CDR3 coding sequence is TGCAGCGTCTCCGGGACTAGCGGGGTCCCCACCGGGGAGCTGTTTTTT. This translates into CSVSGTSGVPTGELFF.

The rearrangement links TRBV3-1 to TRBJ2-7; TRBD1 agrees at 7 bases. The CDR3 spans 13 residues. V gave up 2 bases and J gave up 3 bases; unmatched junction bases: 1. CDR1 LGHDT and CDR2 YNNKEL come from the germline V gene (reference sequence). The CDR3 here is CASSQRDSYEQYF. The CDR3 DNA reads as TGTGCCAGCAGCCAAAGGGACAGCTACGAGCAGTACTTC.

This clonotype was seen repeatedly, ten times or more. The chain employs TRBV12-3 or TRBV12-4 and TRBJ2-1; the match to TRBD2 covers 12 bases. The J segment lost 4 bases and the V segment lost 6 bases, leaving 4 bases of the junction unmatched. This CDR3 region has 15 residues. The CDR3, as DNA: TGTGCCAGCAGCTACGGACTAGCGGGGTACAATGAGCAGTTCTTC. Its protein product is CASSYGLAGYNEQFF.

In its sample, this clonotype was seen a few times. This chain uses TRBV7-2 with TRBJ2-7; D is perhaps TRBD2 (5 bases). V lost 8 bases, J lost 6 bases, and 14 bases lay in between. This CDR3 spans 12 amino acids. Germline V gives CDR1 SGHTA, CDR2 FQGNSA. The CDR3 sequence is CASCLARFEQYF. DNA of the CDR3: TGTGCCAGCTGCCTAGCCAGGTTCGAGCAGTACTTC. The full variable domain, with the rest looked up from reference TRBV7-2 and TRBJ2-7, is GAGVSQSPSNKVTEKGKDVELRCDPISGHTALYWYRQSLGQGLEFLIYFQGNSAPDKSGLPSDRFSAERTGGSVSTLTIQRTQQEDSAVYLCASCLARFEQYFGPGTRLTVT.

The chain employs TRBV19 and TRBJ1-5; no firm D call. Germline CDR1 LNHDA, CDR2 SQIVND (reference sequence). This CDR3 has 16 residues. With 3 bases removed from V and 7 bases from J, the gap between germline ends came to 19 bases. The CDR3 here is CASSISARNGLQPQHF. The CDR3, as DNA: TGTGCCAGTAGTATCTCCGCCCGGAATGGTCTACAGCCCCAGCATTTT.

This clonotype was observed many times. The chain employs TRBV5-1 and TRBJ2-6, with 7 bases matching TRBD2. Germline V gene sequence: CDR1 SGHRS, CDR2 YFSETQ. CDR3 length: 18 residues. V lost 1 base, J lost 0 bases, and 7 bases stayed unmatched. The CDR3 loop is CASSLWGGLDSGANVLTF. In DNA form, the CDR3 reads TGCGCCAGCAGCTTGTGGGGGGGTCTCGACTCTGGGGCCAACGTCCTGACTTTC.

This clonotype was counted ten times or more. The CDR3 sequence: CAISDGVTRFYEQYF. Written as DNA, the CDR3 is TGTGCCATCAGTGATGGGGTGACAAGGTTCTACGAGCAGTACTTC. The genes are TRBV10-3 and TRBJ2-7; no clear D gene. This CDR3 has 15 amino acids. Germline V gives CDR1 ENHRY, CDR2 SYGVKD. V lost 3 bases and J lost 3, with 15 bases in between.

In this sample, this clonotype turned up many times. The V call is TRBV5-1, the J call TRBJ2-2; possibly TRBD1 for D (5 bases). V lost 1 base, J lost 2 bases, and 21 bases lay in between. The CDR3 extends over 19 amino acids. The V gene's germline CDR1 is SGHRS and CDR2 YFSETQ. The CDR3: CASSLPKGQGWINTGELFF. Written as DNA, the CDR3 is TGCGCCAGCAGCTTGCCAAAAGGGCAGGGTTGGATAAACACCGGGGAGCTGTTTTTT.

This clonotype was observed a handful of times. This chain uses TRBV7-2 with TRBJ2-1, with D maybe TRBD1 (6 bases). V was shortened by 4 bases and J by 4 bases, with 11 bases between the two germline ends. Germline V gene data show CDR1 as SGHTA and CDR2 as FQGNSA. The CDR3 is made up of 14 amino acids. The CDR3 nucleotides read TGTGCCAGCAGCTCCTACCAGGGGTACAATGAGCAGTTCTTC. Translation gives CASSSYQGYNEQFF. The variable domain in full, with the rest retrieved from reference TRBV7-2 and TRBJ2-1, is GAGVSQSPSNKVTEKGKDVELRCDPISGHTALYWYRQSLGQGLEFLIYFQGNSAPDKSGLPSDRFSAERTGGSVSTLTIQRTQQEDSAVYLCASSSYQGYNEQFFGPGTRLTVL.